These T cell receptor beta chains were read from a single sample in a study of human thymus T cells. Generated by immunoSEQ multiplex PCR, the TCRdb table keeps only in-frame clones and is missing some. This sample has under 150,000 clones, with around 94% found just once. Specimen: thymus tissue. The receptors here all came from a boy in the first two years of life with a congenital heart defect but otherwise immunologically healthy. CDR3s include the opening cysteine and the closing phenylalanine or tryptophan. D genes are given only for firm matches. Where a row states a size, it is once, few, many or the class of an expanded clone; other rows omit it.

abundance: -
d_gene: -
v_gene: TRBV4-1
j_gene: TRBJ2-5
CDR3aa: CASSRGRPLPQETQYF
CDR3nt: TGCGCCAGCAGCCGCGGTCGACCTCTACCGCAAGAGACCCAGTACTTC

abundance: -
d_gene: -
v_gene: TRBV28
j_gene: TRBJ1-6
CDR3aa: CASRHASGTKPNSPLHF
CDR3nt: TGTGCCAGCAGGCATGCCTCCGGGACAAAACCCAACTCACCCCTCCACTTT

abundance: once
d_gene: -
v_gene: TRBV4-1
j_gene: TRBJ2-3
CDR3aa: CASSQGLQGPTDTQYF
CDR3nt: TGCGCCAGCAGCCAGGGATTACAGGGACCCACAGATACGCAGTATTTT

abundance: -
d_gene: TRBD2
v_gene: TRBV4-3
j_gene: TRBJ2-3
CDR3aa: CASSQDKILAGGPHTQYF
CDR3nt: TGCGCCAGCAGCCAAGATAAGATCCTAGCGGGGGGGCCACATACGCAGTATTTT

abundance: -
d_gene: -
v_gene: TRBV28
j_gene: TRBJ1-1
CDR3aa: CASSLPGELGLNTEAFF
CDR3nt: TGTGCCAGCAGTCTCCCAGGGGAGTTGGGTTTGAACACTGAAGCTTTCTTT

abundance: few
d_gene: -
v_gene: TRBV6-1
j_gene: TRBJ1-5
CDR3aa: CASSDSPVVDMPQHF
CDR3nt: TGTGCCAGCAGTGATTCACCCGTCGTGGATATGCCCCAGCATTTT

abundance: -
d_gene: -
v_gene: TRBV7-9
j_gene: TRBJ2-5
CDR3aa: CASITSPQETQYF
CDR3nt: TGTGCCAGCATCACGTCGCCCCAAGAGACCCAGTACTTC

abundance: -
d_gene: TRBD1
v_gene: TRBV2
j_gene: TRBJ1-2
CDR3aa: CATPDRGLGYTF
CDR3nt: TGTGCCACCCCAGACAGGGGGCTCGGCTACACCTTC

abundance: -
d_gene: TRBD1
v_gene: TRBV6-5
j_gene: TRBJ1-1
CDR3aa: CASSYRRSRGDTEAFF
CDR3nt: TGTGCCAGCAGTTATCGTAGGAGCAGGGGGGACACTGAAGCTTTCTTT

abundance: -
d_gene: -
v_gene: TRBV7-2
j_gene: TRBJ1-3
CDR3aa: CASSPGRHSGNTIYF
CDR3nt: TGTGCCAGCAGCCCGGGGAGGCACTCTGGAAACACCATATATTTT

abundance: -
d_gene: -
v_gene: TRBV5-6
j_gene: TRBJ1-6
CDR3aa: CASSFHPLSASYNSPLHF
CDR3nt: TGTGCCAGCAGCTTTCATCCCCTGTCGGCCTCCTATAATTCACCCCTCCACTTT

abundance: once
d_gene: TRBD2
v_gene: TRBV29-1
j_gene: TRBJ2-2
CDR3aa: CSVEEMDGGSTGELFF
CDR3nt: TGCAGCGTTGAAGAGATGGACGGGGGGAGCACCGGGGAGCTGTTTTTT

abundance: -
d_gene: -
v_gene: TRBV7-2
j_gene: TRBJ2-1
CDR3aa: CASSSKRGASSYNEQFF
CDR3nt: TGTGCCAGCAGCTCAAAAAGGGGAGCTAGCTCCTACAATGAGCAGTTCTTC

abundance: -
d_gene: -
v_gene: TRBV28
j_gene: TRBJ2-5
CDR3aa: CASSLRQGMGETQYF
CDR3nt: TGTGCCAGCAGTTTAAGGCAGGGGATGGGAGAGACCCAGTACTTC

abundance: -
d_gene: TRBD2
v_gene: TRBV28
j_gene: TRBJ2-7
CDR3aa: CASSPSGTASSGGDYEQYF
CDR3nt: TGTGCCAGCAGTCCCTCCGGGACAGCCTCGAGCGGGGGGGACTACGAGCAGTACTTC

abundance: -
d_gene: -
v_gene: TRBV11-2
j_gene: TRBJ1-3
CDR3aa: CASSLWAQPSSSGNTIYF
CDR3nt: TGTGCCAGCAGCTTATGGGCACAACCATCGAGCTCTGGAAACACCATATATTTT

abundance: once
d_gene: TRBD2
v_gene: TRBV9
j_gene: TRBJ2-1
CDR3aa: CASSVNRGLAGLLSYNEQFF
CDR3nt: TGTGCCAGCAGCGTTAATCGGGGACTAGCGGGCCTACTCTCCTACAATGAGCAGTTCTTC

abundance: few
d_gene: -
v_gene: TRBV30
j_gene: TRBJ1-6
CDR3aa: CAWNLGTLRYNSPLHF
CDR3nt: TGTGCCTGGAATCTGGGGACACTTAGGTACAATTCACCCCTCCACTTT

abundance: -
d_gene: TRBD1
v_gene: TRBV30
j_gene: TRBJ1-4
CDR3aa: CAWSLQDREDEKLFF
CDR3nt: TGTGCCTGGAGTCTTCAAGACAGGGAGGATGAAAAACTGTTTTTT

abundance: -
d_gene: TRBD1
v_gene: TRBV4-3
j_gene: TRBJ2-2
CDR3aa: CASSTYSLRQGWGTGELFF
CDR3nt: TGCGCCAGCAGCACTTACTCCCTACGACAGGGATGGGGTACCGGGGAGCTGTTTTTT

abundance: -
d_gene: -
v_gene: TRBV5-1
j_gene: TRBJ2-2
CDR3aa: CASSPPGGHDGELFF
CDR3nt: TGCGCCAGCAGCCCCCCCGGGGGGCATGACGGGGAGCTGTTTTTT

abundance: few
d_gene: -
v_gene: TRBV27
j_gene: TRBJ1-1
CDR3aa: CASSFSGGDDTEAFF
CDR3nt: TGTGCCAGCAGCTTCTCTGGAGGAGACGACACTGAAGCTTTCTTT

abundance: -
d_gene: -
v_gene: TRBV5-6
j_gene: TRBJ1-2
CDR3aa: CASSTRGGGYTF
CDR3nt: TGTGCCAGCAGCACCAGGGGAGGTGGCTACACCTTC

abundance: -
d_gene: -
v_gene: TRBV10-2
j_gene: TRBJ2-2
CDR3aa: CATTFESNTGELFF
CDR3nt: TGCGCCACCACCTTCGAGTCGAACACCGGGGAGCTGTTTTTT

abundance: -
d_gene: -
v_gene: TRBV4-3
j_gene: TRBJ2-3
CDR3aa: CASSHRGKNCTDTQYF
CDR3nt: TGCGCCAGCAGCCACCGGGGTAAGAACTGCACAGATACGCAGTATTTT

abundance: -
d_gene: -
v_gene: TRBV5-1
j_gene: TRBJ2-1
CDR3aa: CASRRSEAYNEQFF
CDR3nt: TGCGCCAGCAGACGTAGTGAGGCCTACAATGAGCAGTTCTTC

abundance: once
d_gene: -
v_gene: TRBV4-3
j_gene: TRBJ2-3
CDR3aa: CASSQDRVPLVGSTTDTQYF
CDR3nt: TGCGCCAGCAGCCAAGATCGAGTCCCTCTGGTAGGCTCCACCACAGATACGCAGTATTTT

abundance: -
d_gene: TRBD2
v_gene: TRBV10-2
j_gene: TRBJ2-2
CDR3aa: CASSDRAGGQTGELFF
CDR3nt: TGCGCCAGCAGTGACCGAGCGGGGGGGCAAACCGGGGAGCTGTTTTTT

abundance: -
d_gene: -
v_gene: TRBV5-5
j_gene: TRBJ2-1
CDR3aa: CASSSGPPNEQFF
CDR3nt: TGTGCCAGCAGTTCCGGGCCCCCCAATGAGCAGTTCTTC

abundance: -
d_gene: TRBD1
v_gene: TRBV11-2
j_gene: TRBJ2-1
CDR3aa: CASSLAGTGGEQFF
CDR3nt: TGTGCCAGCAGCTTAGCTGGGACAGGGGGTGAGCAGTTCTTC

abundance: -
d_gene: TRBD1
v_gene: TRBV28
j_gene: TRBJ1-6
CDR3aa: CASSLAWTGKLPLHF
CDR3nt: TGTGCCAGCAGTTTAGCCTGGACAGGGAAGTTACCCCTCCACTTT

abundance: -
d_gene: TRBD2
v_gene: TRBV28
j_gene: TRBJ2-5
CDR3aa: CASSGGGQETQYF
CDR3nt: TGTGCCAGCAGTGGGGGGGGACAAGAGACCCAGTACTTC

abundance: -
d_gene: TRBD2
v_gene: TRBV5-8
j_gene: TRBJ2-3
CDR3aa: CASSLGLARKSTDTQYF
CDR3nt: TGTGCCAGCAGCTTGGGACTAGCCCGGAAGAGCACAGATACGCAGTATTTT

abundance: -
d_gene: -
v_gene: TRBV7-6
j_gene: TRBJ2-7
CDR3aa: CASSSGPPEGLRSYEQYF
CDR3nt: TGTGCCAGCAGCTCGGGTCCCCCGGAGGGACTCCGGTCCTACGAGCAGTACTTC

abundance: -
d_gene: -
v_gene: TRBV29-1
j_gene: TRBJ1-1
CDR3aa: CSVVKILGGDTEAFF
CDR3nt: TGCAGCGTAGTCAAGATTTTGGGGGGGGACACTGAAGCTTTCTTT

abundance: -
d_gene: TRBD2
v_gene: TRBV4-1
j_gene: TRBJ2-3
CDR3aa: CASSQGIERGVTDTQYF
CDR3nt: TGCGCCAGCAGCCAAGGAATCGAGCGGGGGGTCACAGATACGCAGTATTTT

abundance: -
d_gene: -
v_gene: TRBV12-5
j_gene: TRBJ1-1
CDR3aa: CASGKKSAAFF
CDR3nt: TGTGCTAGTGGTAAAAAGTCGGCCGCTTTCTTT

abundance: -
d_gene: -
v_gene: TRBV28
j_gene: TRBJ2-2
CDR3aa: CASSLGGANTGELFF
CDR3nt: TGTGCCAGCAGTTTAGGTGGCGCGAACACCGGGGAGCTGTTTTTT

abundance: -
d_gene: -
v_gene: TRBV28
j_gene: TRBJ1-4
CDR3aa: CASSSPAGDNEKLFF
CDR3nt: TGTGCCAGCAGCTCCCCAGCGGGGGATAATGAAAAACTGTTTTTT

abundance: -
d_gene: -
v_gene: TRBV5-1
j_gene: TRBJ2-5
CDR3aa: CASRPWVYQETQYF
CDR3nt: TGCGCCAGCAGGCCTTGGGTGTACCAAGAGACCCAGTACTTC

abundance: -
d_gene: TRBD2
v_gene: TRBV12-5
j_gene: TRBJ2-1
CDR3aa: CASGTGSSGGGNEQFF
CDR3nt: TGTGCTAGTGGGACAGGGAGTAGCGGGGGGGGAAATGAGCAGTTCTTC

abundance: -
d_gene: TRBD2
v_gene: TRBV9
j_gene: TRBJ2-3
CDR3aa: CASSVGQSGGASDTQYF
CDR3nt: TGTGCCAGCAGCGTAGGTCAAAGCGGGGGGGCCTCAGATACGCAGTATTTT

abundance: -
d_gene: -
v_gene: TRBV12-2
j_gene: TRBJ2-6
CDR3aa: CASRLGFPGGQIGANVLTF
CDR3nt: TGTGCAAGTCGCTTAGGATTCCCAGGGGGGCAAATTGGGGCCAACGTCCTGACTTTC

abundance: -
d_gene: -
v_gene: TRBV11-3
j_gene: TRBJ2-5
CDR3aa: CASSLGPAGWKETQYF
CDR3nt: TGTGCCAGCAGCTTAGGGCCGGCGGGGTGGAAAGAGACCCAGTACTTC

abundance: -
d_gene: -
v_gene: TRBV11-3
j_gene: TRBJ2-7
CDR3aa: CASSLDETGRYF
CDR3nt: TGTGCCAGCAGCTTAGATGAGACAGGCAGGTACTTC

abundance: -
d_gene: TRBD1
v_gene: TRBV9
j_gene: TRBJ2-1
CDR3aa: CASSVRQGPEEQFF
CDR3nt: TGTGCCAGCAGCGTTCGACAGGGACCAGAGGAGCAGTTCTTC

abundance: -
d_gene: -
v_gene: TRBV4-1
j_gene: TRBJ2-7
CDR3aa: CASSQVPTVGVYEQYF
CDR3nt: TGCGCCAGCAGCCAAGTACCGACAGTGGGGGTCTACGAGCAGTACTTC

abundance: -
d_gene: -
v_gene: TRBV28
j_gene: TRBJ2-2
CDR3aa: CASSSDGGSPGELFF
CDR3nt: TGTGCCAGCAGTTCGGACGGGGGATCCCCCGGGGAGCTGTTTTTT

abundance: -
d_gene: TRBD1
v_gene: TRBV29-1
j_gene: TRBJ2-3
CDR3aa: CSGTWTGRFEDTQYF
CDR3nt: TGCAGCGGTACCTGGACAGGGCGCTTCGAGGATACGCAGTATTTT

abundance: -
d_gene: TRBD1
v_gene: TRBV5-4
j_gene: TRBJ1-6
CDR3aa: CASSFRDSIPANSPLHF
CDR3nt: TGTGCCAGCAGCTTTCGGGACAGCATCCCAGCTAATTCACCCCTCCACTTT

abundance: -
d_gene: -
v_gene: TRBV28
j_gene: TRBJ1-2
CDR3aa: CASTVDPFNYGYTF
CDR3nt: TGTGCCAGCACGGTGGACCCCTTTAACTATGGCTACACCTTC

abundance: -
d_gene: -
v_gene: TRBV6-6
j_gene: TRBJ1-2
CDR3aa: CASSWRPLYGYTF
CDR3nt: TGTGCCAGCAGTTGGCGGCCCCTTTATGGCTACACCTTC

abundance: once
d_gene: TRBD2
v_gene: TRBV4-3
j_gene: TRBJ2-1
CDR3aa: CASSPVTSGEGNEQFF
CDR3nt: TGCGCCAGCAGCCCCGTGACTAGCGGGGAAGGCAATGAGCAGTTCTTC

abundance: -
d_gene: TRBD1
v_gene: TRBV7-9
j_gene: TRBJ2-1
CDR3aa: CASSFPDRGSPNNEQFF
CDR3nt: TGTGCCAGCAGCTTCCCAGACAGGGGGTCCCCTAACAATGAGCAGTTCTTC